Sequencing of this T cell receptor beta chain was carried out in a study of cytomegalovirus exposure and HLA in healthy donors. Study conclusions and caveats: Data from an earlier analysis indicated that most TCR beta V segments were productive either about 87% or about 30% of the time.

PCR was performed using 60 Vbeta and 13 Jbeta primers. Sequenced by immunoSEQ multiplex PCR; TCRdb stores in-frame clones only, minus some. The table lists 140,000 or so clones, about 80% of them singletons. In germline, CDR1 is WNHNN, CDR2 SYGVQD (reference sequence). With 6 bases removed from V and 4 bases from J, the gap between germline ends came to 10 bases. The CDR3 contains 14 residues. As concerns this clone: What it binds is unknown. Here the CDR3 omits its conserved ending phenylalanine or tryptophan, so a read error is the likely source.

The TCR was taken from a man aged 35-49 years in good health and CMV-seronegative. V is TRBV10-1 and J is TRBJ2-6; D is undetermined. The source material was PBMCs. This CDR3 reads CASSLGEGANVLTV. For the CDR3, the DNA is TGCGCCAGCAGCCTCGGTGAGGGGGCCAACGTCCTGACTGTC.